The next 7 T cell receptor beta chains were all read from a single sample in a study of shared clonotypes between healthy human individuals. The table came from immunoSEQ multiplex PCR; TCRdb's copy has only in-frame clones and leaves some out. Of approximately 2.1 million clones in the sample, approximately 93% were seen once. The sequencing sample was made of naive CD4+ T cells from PBMCs. Subset indicated: CD45RA+ positively selected. The origin of the receptors is a man between 18 and 29 years old in good health. Some clones in this sample may be carry-over from other donors' samples.

The chain joins TRBV7-2 to TRBJ2-5; weak D call: TRBD2 (5 bases). The CDR3 loop spans 14 amino acids. V was clipped by 4 bases and J by 2 bases, with 11 bases between them. Germline CDR1 is SGHTA and CDR2 is FQGNSA. CDR3 nucleotides: TGTGCCAGCAGCTCCGGACTTGGGCAAGAGACCCAGTACTTC. This sequence encodes CASSSGLGQETQYF.

The V gene is TRBV10-1, the J gene TRBJ1-1; 9 bases are a match to TRBD1. The CDR3 runs to 14 residues. Per germline, CDR1 WNHNN and CDR2 SYGVQD (reference sequence). Trimming removed 5 bases from V and 4 bases from J; junction bases left unmatched: 5. This chain's CDR3 is CASSRQGVGTEAFF. The CDR3 DNA follows: TGCGCCAGCAGTCGACAGGGGGTGGGCACTGAAGCTTTCTTT.

As to this clone: Other DNA sequences in this sample translate to the same CDR3. This chain joins TRBV5-1 and TRBJ2-1, with 8 bases aligning to TRBD2. The CDR3 totals 15 residues. Unmatched junction bases numbered 2, after V lost 3 bases and J lost 0 bases. Germline-derived CDR1 and CDR2 are SGHRS and YFSETQ. CDR3 nucleotides: TGCGCCAGCAGCTCAAGCGGGAGCTCCTACAATGAGCAGTTCTTC. Protein product: CASSSSGSSYNEQFF.

For this clone: Other nucleotide sequences from this sample produce the same CDR3. The J gene is TRBJ1-1, the V gene TRBV30; TRBD1 aligns across 7 bases. Trimming cost V 1 base and J 5 bases; bases outside gene matches: 4. Per germline, CDR1 GTSNPN and CDR2 SVGIG (reference sequence). The CDR3 length is 13 residues. The CDR3, as DNA: TGTGCCTGGAGTGGGCAGGGGGGTACTGAAGCTTTCTTT. Translated, it gives CAWSGQGGTEAFF.

The CDR3 spells CASSPQGVSYNEQFF. CDR3 sequence (DNA): TGCGCCAGCAGTCCTCAGGGTGTCTCCTACAATGAGCAGTTCTTC. This chain links TRBV5-1 with TRBJ2-1, with D perhaps TRBD1 (5 bases). Deletions cut 5 bases from V and 0 bases from J, with 12 bases between. The CDR3 extends over 15 amino acids. Germline V gene sequence: CDR1 SGHRS, CDR2 YFSETQ.

The chain recombines TRBV11-2 with TRBJ2-1; D ambiguous. V was shortened by 3 bases and J by 7 bases, with 16 bases between the two germline ends. Per germline, CDR1 SGHAT and CDR2 FQNNGV. This CDR3 spans 15 amino acids. CDR3 bases: TGTGCCAGCAGCTTTGTGGGGTCCTCGGTTAATGAGCAGTTCTTC. Translating it yields CASSFVGSSVNEQFF.

This clone was seen only a few times. This sequence joins TRBV5-1 and TRBJ1-5, with TRBD1 matching over 10 bases. The ends lost 4 bases at V and 6 bases at J; junction bases unmatched: 4. The germline gives CDR1 SGHRS, CDR2 YFSETQ. CDR3 length equals 14 residues. The CDR3 region has the DNA TGCGCCAGCAGCCAGACAGGGGGCGTTCAGCCCCAGCATTTT. Protein product: CASSQTGGVQPQHF.